Reported below is one T cell receptor (beta chain). The clone's antigen remains unknown. Base qualities are missing; no much larger clone stands one base away. This was a case-control study nested in a cohort of healthcare workers in London, UK, who had nasopharyngeal swab PCR tests and blood samples taken every week. Healthcare workers were recruited between 23 and 31 March 2020, during the week of the UK lockdown, and were followed weekly for up to about 15 weeks. These data come from a study of early T cells in non-severe SARS-CoV-2 infection (dated by TCRdb to about 2021). Background on the whole study: Bulk RNA from unsorted whole blood was used for TCR sequencing, so alpha and beta chains could not be paired.

Library preparation used 5' RACE. Sequencing relied on a NextSeq 500. Unique molecular identifiers were attached to individual cDNA molecules in the TCR library protocol so that sequencing error and PCR bias could be corrected. Sequencing covered both TCR alpha and beta chains, and within each sample the abundances of alpha and beta sequences were tightly co-correlated. In the original analysis: V gene, J gene and CDR3 annotation of TCR sequences was performed with Decombinator V4. Expanded TCRs were defined as changing significantly between any two time points under a Poisson model with p below 0.0001. Abundances of TCRs were expressed as counts per million after normalisation to the total number of TCRs sequenced in each sample. TRAV1-2 paired with TRAJ12, TRAJ20 or TRAJ33 defined MAIT TCRs, while TRAV10 paired with TRAJ18 defined iNKT TCRs. A search of VDJdb, accessed on 1 November 2021, was run for TCRs annotated to CMV, EBV and SARS-CoV-2, with TCRs annotated for multiple antigens excluded. TCRdb trimmed the raw reads at Q25, called clones with MiXCR and kept productive beta chains. Each entry is one CDR3 protein sequence, shown with its most common DNA and genes. The V and J calls, along with clone size, are taken from TCRdb and not from the paper's own processing. Across this sample there are 45,000 to 65,000 distinct CDR3 sequences, with about 9.1% seen only once. Jointly, the top ten make up approximately 4% of the sample.

From its cysteine to its phenylalanine, the CDR3 spans 12 amino acids. Only the CDR3 DNA is retained, 36 bases long and in frame from the first base. CDR1 and CDR2 were assigned from the germline V gene (reference sequence) as DFQATT and SNEGSKA. V drops 3 bases and J drops 1 base, leaving 6 bases in between. What the study reported, not specific to this receptor: VDJdb matching was skewed toward anti-spike CD8 responses and likely underestimated virus-specific expansions by missing private and CD4 specificities.

Sequencing input: whole blood. This chain is built from TRBV20-1 and TRBJ1-1; the D gene cannot be named for sure. The source is an adult who was a healthcare worker with PCR-confirmed SARS-CoV-2 infection or an uninfected control (not recorded which). The CDR3 region reads CSARIQNTEAFF. The sequence in DNA is TGCAGTGCTAGGATACAGAACACTGAAGCTTTCTTT.